A single sample is the source of the 9 T cell receptor beta chains below, sequenced in a study of identifying expanded T cells in peripheral blood. Generated by immunoSEQ multiplex PCR, the TCRdb table keeps only in-frame clones and is missing some. The sample yields about 100,000 clones, roughly 89% seen once. Sample: blood. Every receptor here comes from a person aged 18 to 69 in good health.

There are a few counts of this clone. The gene calls are TRBV2 and TRBJ1-6, with 8 bases aligning to TRBD1. V dropped 6 bases and J dropped 10; count of bases not matched to a gene: 2. The CDR3 is 12 residues long. Per the germline V gene, CDR1 is SNHLY and CDR2 is FYNNEI. CDR3 bases: TGTGCCAGCAGGGGGACAGGATCACCCCTCCACTTT. Translated: CASRGTGSPLHF.

The chain combines TRBV6-5 with TRBJ1-2, with TRBD1 identical over 7 bases. The germline gives CDR1 MNHEY, CDR2 SVGAGI. Germline trimming cut 2 bases from V and 3 bases from J; bases unmatched to any gene: 3. The CDR3 is 14 amino acids. The CDR3 DNA reads as TGTGCCAGCAGTTACGAGGGACAGTACTATGGCTACACCTTC. It specifies CASSYEGQYYGYTF.

The J gene is TRBJ2-7, the V gene TRBV15, with 8 positions matching TRBD1. Trimming at V came to 0 bases and at J to 1 base, leaving 2 bases not matched to a gene. The CDR3 is 15 amino acids. Germline V gene data show CDR1 as LNHNV and CDR2 as YYDKDF (reference sequence). The chain's CDR3 is CATSRERTGSYEQYF. The CDR3 DNA reads TGTGCCACCAGCAGAGAAAGGACAGGGTCCTACGAGCAGTACTTC.

The gene calls are TRBV19 and TRBJ2-1; TRBD1 matches at 8 bases. V gave up 3 bases and J gave up 9 bases; unmatched junction bases: 13. The CDR3 runs to 16 residues. Germline V gene lookup returns CDR1 LNHDA and CDR2 SQIVND (reference sequence). The CDR3 is CASSIIPGGILGEQFF. The CDR3 DNA sequence: TGTGCCAGTAGTATTATACCAGGGGGCATTCTGGGTGAGCAGTTCTTC.

V and J are TRBV5-1 and TRBJ1-5, with 7 bases aligning to TRBD1. Germline V lookup: CDR1 SGHRS, CDR2 YFSETQ. J gave up 11 bases and V 0 bases, and 5 bases lay outside the gene matches. The CDR3 is made up of 13 amino acids. The CDR3 nucleotides are TGCGCCAGCAGCTTGGACAGGGGCTCGGCCCAGCATTTT. Protein: CASSLDRGSAQHF.

J is TRBJ2-1 and V is TRBV6-5; perhaps D is TRBD1 or TRBD2 (6 bases each). V gave up 7 bases and J gave up 7 bases, with 17 bases separating them. CDR1 is MNHEY and CDR2 is SVGAGI in the germline V gene. The CDR3 loop spans 14 amino acids. The CDR3, as DNA: TGTGCCAGCACCTTGGTGTGGGGGGCAAATGAGCAGTTCTTC. This sequence encodes CASTLVWGANEQFF.

V is TRBV6-5 and J is TRBJ1-2; no clear D gene. V was pared by 0 bases and J by 4 bases, with 6 bases between. The CDR3 contains 13 residues. Germline CDR1 is MNHEY and CDR2 is SVGAGI. CDR3 protein: CASSYSGSYGYTF. DNA of the CDR3: TGTGCCAGCAGTTACTCGGGGAGCTATGGCTACACCTTC.

The CDR3 sequence is CASSLGDRPTDTQYF. Written as DNA, the CDR3 is TGTGCCAGCAGCCTAGGGGACAGGCCCACAGATACGCAGTATTTT. The chain combines TRBV7-2 with TRBJ2-3, with TRBD1 matching over 8 bases. The V and J ends lost 5 bases and 2 bases, in that order; junction bases with no gene match: 6. The CDR3 contains 15 residues. Germline-derived CDR1 and CDR2 are SGHTA and FQGNSA.

The chain couples TRBV5-6 to TRBJ2-1, with unresolved D. The germline V gene encodes CDR1 SGHDT and CDR2 YYEEEE. This CDR3 has 15 residues. Trimming removed 1 base at V and 12 bases at J, with 20 bases between. CDR3 sequence reads: CASSLQLDATKGQFF. The CDR3 DNA reads as TGTGCCAGCAGCTTGCAGCTAGATGCCACAAAGGGGCAGTTCTTC. Drawing the rest from reference TRBV5-6 and TRBJ2-1, the complete variable domain is DAGVTQSPTHLIKTRGQQVTLRCSPKSGHDTVSWYQQALGQGPQFIFQYYEEEERQRGNFPDRFSGHQFPNYSSELNVNALLLGDSALYLCASSLQLDATKGQFFGPGTRLTVL.